The 2 T cell receptor beta chains below come from one sample, sequenced in a study of blood T cell repertoires in COVID-19. Some clones are missing from TCRdb's copy, which holds only in-frame ones; the method was immunoSEQ multiplex PCR. The repertoire holds roughly 140,000 clones, with more than 75% as singletons. The material sequenced was peripheral blood. The receptor set was obtained from a man between 60 and 70 years old with acute or convalescent COVID-19.

J is TRBJ2-7 and V is TRBV7-2, with D perhaps matching TRBD2 (6 bases). Germline V lookup: CDR1 SGHTA, CDR2 FQGNSA. This CDR3 region has 15 residues. V was cut by 2 bases and J by 0 bases, with 11 bases left in between. CDR3 sequence: CASSLPGRRSYEQYF. The CDR3 nucleotides are TGTGCCAGCAGCTTACCCGGGAGACGCTCCTACGAGCAGTACTTC.

The chain employs TRBV28 and TRBJ1-5, with a weak D call TRBD1 (6 bases). V gave up 3 bases and J gave up 0 bases, with 15 bases separating them. Germline V gives CDR1 MDHEN, CDR2 SYDVKM. The CDR3 consists of 17 residues. For the CDR3, the DNA is TGTGCCAGCAGTTTTGGAGACAGGCCGGATAGCAATCAGCCCCAGCATTTT. Its translation is CASSFGDRPDSNQPQHF.